The 19 T cell receptor beta chains below were found in one sample sequenced in a study of T cell responses to AZD1222 COVID-19 vaccine (TCRdb year 2021). Read against the paper, the sample's time point label means: baseline before first vaccination. The method was the immunoSEQ multiplex PCR assay. What TCRdb holds here is the immuneACCESS table cut down to in-frame rearrangements. Part of the clones is not present; checked against another copy, under half of the missing clones reflect an unresolved V gene, and the others are unexplained. The sample records approximately 120,000 clones, 70% to 90% of which are singletons. About 1.6% of the sample is in the top ten clones. Sequencing was performed on peripheral blood, taken on day 0 of AZD1222 vaccination. These receptors were obtained from an adult in good health.

The rearrangement links TRBV5-8 to TRBJ1-2; 10 nucleotides agree with TRBD1. Trimming removed 4 bases from V and 6 bases from J; junction bases left unmatched: 9. Germline loops: CDR1 SGHTS, CDR2 YDEGEE. The CDR3 is 15 amino acids. The CDR3 region is CASSNPGQGYHGYTF. CDR3 bases: TGTGCCAGCAGCAACCCGGGACAGGGGTACCATGGCTACACCTTC. Filled out from reference TRBV5-8 and TRBJ1-2, the complete variable domain reads EAGVTQSPTHLIKTRGQQATLRCSPISGHTSVYWYQQALGLGLQFLLWYDEGEERNRGNFPPRFSGRQFPNYSSELNVNALELEDSALYLCASSNPGQGYHGYTFGSGTRLTVV.

The gene calls are TRBV9 and TRBJ1-1; 11 bases are shared with TRBD1. Trimming at V came to 1 base and at J to 4 bases, leaving 6 bases not matched to a gene. The CDR3 is 16 amino acids. Germline V gene data show CDR1 as SGDLS and CDR2 as YYNGEE. This CDR3 is CASSVRGTGGFTEAFF. CDR3 DNA sequence: TGTGCCAGCAGCGTAAGAGGGACAGGGGGATTCACTGAAGCTTTCTTT.

The chain uses TRBV13 and TRBJ2-7; no definite D call. CDR1 is PRHDT, CDR2 FYEKMQ, per germline (reference sequence). V was clipped by 0 bases and J by 7 bases, with 7 bases between them. This CDR3 spans 12 amino acids. This CDR3 reads CASSLGLGEQYF. CDR3 DNA: TGTGCCAGCAGCTTAGGCCTCGGTGAGCAGTACTTC.

The J gene is TRBJ2-7, the V gene TRBV7-9; TRBD2 matches at 12 bases. This CDR3 is built from 14 residues. J gave up 6 bases and V 1 base, and 1 base lay outside the gene matches. CDR1 SEHNR and CDR2 FQNEAQ come from the germline V gene (reference sequence). Here the CDR3 reads CASSLGGLAGEQYF. The CDR3 DNA reads TGTGCCAGCAGCTTAGGGGGACTAGCGGGCGAGCAGTACTTC.

This rearrangement joins TRBV11-3 to TRBJ2-1; 14 nucleotides align to TRBD2. Germline V gene lookup returns CDR1 SGHNT and CDR2 YENEEA. The CDR3 runs to 15 residues. V dropped 5 bases and J dropped 3; count of bases not matched to a gene: 0. The CDR3 bases are TGTGCCAGCAGCGGACTAGCGGGAGGCTACAATGAGCAGTTCTTC. Amino acids: CASSGLAGGYNEQFF.

The chain employs TRBV11-2 and TRBJ2-1, with D maybe TRBD2 (5 bases). The V gene lost 0 bases and the J gene lost 0 bases, with 9 bases spanning the gap. There are 16 residues in the CDR3. CDR1 is SGHAT and CDR2 is FQNNGV in the germline V gene. CDR3 region: CASSLEERSSYNEQFF. In nucleotides, the CDR3 is TGTGCCAGCAGCTTAGAAGAGCGGAGCTCCTACAATGAGCAGTTCTTC.

The rearrangement links TRBV9 to TRBJ2-7; D is unclear. This CDR3 has 9 residues. V gave up 0 bases and J gave up 12 bases, with 4 bases separating them. Germline V gene lookup returns CDR1 SGDLS and CDR2 YYNGEE. For the CDR3, the DNA is TGTGCCAGCAGCGTAGGTGGGTACTTC. Translation: CASSVGGYF.

The chain combines TRBV6-6 with TRBJ2-7; TRBD1 aligns across 8 bases. Germline CDR1 is MNHNY and CDR2 is SVGAGI (reference sequence). With V trimmed by 5 bases and J by 3 bases, 15 bases remained unmatched. This CDR3 contains 17 residues. The CDR3 protein is CASSRTLTGGVDYEQYF. DNA of the CDR3: TGTGCCAGCAGTCGAACCCTAACAGGGGGTGTTGACTACGAGCAGTACTTC.

The rearrangement joins TRBV7-8 to TRBJ1-2, with D maybe TRBD1 (6 bases). CDR3 length equals 13 residues. The ends were cut back, 4 bases at V and 8 bases at J, with 14 bases in the middle. Germline V gene data show CDR1 as SGHVS and CDR2 as FQNEAQ. DNA of the CDR3: TGTGCCAGCAGCTCGGACAGACTGGACGGCTACACCTTC. Protein product: CASSSDRLDGYTF.

The chain combines TRBV9 with TRBJ1-4, with TRBD1 matching over 8 bases. After removal of 4 bases from V and 7 bases from J, the junction contained 12 bases not matched to a gene. The CDR3 is made up of 16 amino acids. Germline V gene data show CDR1 as SGDLS and CDR2 as YYNGEE. DNA for the CDR3: TGTGCCAGCAGCCCCGAGCGGCACAGGGGGGCTGAAAAACTGTTTTTT. It yields the protein CASSPERHRGAEKLFF.

This clone was detected only once. V gene TRBV28 combines with J gene TRBJ2-7, with TRBD2 matching over 7 bases. The junction had 8 bases not matched to a gene; V was cut back by 3 bases and J by 0 bases. The germline CDR1 and CDR2 sequences are MDHEN and SYDVKM. The CDR3 spans 16 residues. CDR3 residues: CASSLNVLASSYEQYF. The CDR3 DNA reads as TGTGCCAGCAGTTTGAATGTACTAGCGAGCTCCTACGAGCAGTACTTC. Full variable domain (missing parts from reference TRBV28 and TRBJ2-7): DVKVTQSSRYLVKRTGEKVFLECVQDMDHENMFWYRQDPGLGLRLIYFSYDVKMKEKGDIPEGYSVSREKKERFSLILESASTNQTSMYLCASSLNVLASSYEQYFGPGTRLTVT.

The chain has TRBV28 and TRBJ2-7; D gene unclear. CDR1 is MDHEN, CDR2 SYDVKM, per germline. V was pared by 5 bases and J by 3 bases, with 14 bases between. This CDR3 has 14 amino acids. The DNA for the CDR3 is TGTGCCAGCAGTGTATATAGGTTCCGCTACGAGCAGTACTTC. It yields the protein CASSVYRFRYEQYF.

The V call is TRBV6-5, the J call TRBJ2-2; unclear D gene. The CDR3 consists of 13 residues. Germline V CDR1 and CDR2: MNHEY, SVGAGI. Trimming cost V 4 bases and J 6 bases, with 9 bases left between them. This chain's CDR3 is CASSFTVAGELFF. In DNA form, the CDR3 reads TGTGCCAGCAGTTTCACAGTAGCCGGGGAGCTGTTTTTT.

The chain has TRBV12-5 and TRBJ2-7; D unclear. The V gene lost 6 bases and the J gene lost 9 bases, with 15 bases spanning the gap. The CDR3 covers 12 residues. Germline loops: CDR1 LGHNT, CDR2 FRNRAP. The DNA for the CDR3 is TGTGCTAGTGGGCCGACATCAGTACGGCAGTACTTC. It codes for CASGPTSVRQYF.

This clone was recorded only once. The chain has TRBV7-6 and TRBJ2-3, with 15 bases matching TRBD2. The V segment lost 1 base and the J segment 2 bases; nucleotides outside the gene matches: 7. This CDR3 spans 19 amino acids. Germline V gene data show CDR1 as SGHVS and CDR2 as FNYEAQ. CDR3 nucleotides: TGTGCCAGCAGCTTAGGAATAGGGACTAGCGGGAGGAACACAGATACGCAGTATTTT. Its translation is CASSLGIGTSGRNTDTQYF.

V gene TRBV3-1 (or the pseudogene TRBV3-2) combines with J gene TRBJ2-1, with 7 bases lining up with TRBD2. With V trimmed by 4 bases and J by 4 bases, 10 bases remained unmatched. Germline V gene sequence: CDR1 LGHDT, CDR2 YNNKEL (reference sequence). The CDR3 sequence is 16 residues long. The CDR3 loop reads CASSRRERDGYNEQFF. The CDR3 DNA sequence: TGTGCCAGCAGCCGACGAGAGCGGGATGGTTACAATGAGCAGTTCTTC.

This sequence joins TRBV19 and TRBJ2-7; D is uncertain. Trimming cost V 2 bases and J 3 bases, with 11 bases left between them. CDR1 is LNHDA and CDR2 is SQIVND in the germline V gene (reference sequence). The CDR3 is 14 amino acids. CDR3 in amino acids: CASSINRQDYEQYF. CDR3 nucleotide sequence: TGTGCCAGTAGTATAAATCGGCAGGACTACGAGCAGTACTTC.

The CDR3 loop reads CASSQDRGHHGYTF. The CDR3 DNA follows: TGCGCCAGCAGCCAAGACAGGGGGCATCATGGCTACACCTTC. The gene calls are TRBV4-3 and TRBJ1-2, with 8 bases fitting TRBD1. The germline gives CDR1 LGHNA, CDR2 YSLEER. The junction had 3 bases not matched to a gene; V was cut back by 0 bases and J by 6 bases. This CDR3 comprises 14 residues.

This rearrangement joins TRBV19 to TRBJ1-1; D uncertain. This CDR3 contains 17 residues. CDR1 and CDR2 from the germline V gene are LNHDA and SQIVND (reference sequence). With 0 bases removed from V and 0 bases from J, the gap between germline ends came to 14 bases. The CDR3 DNA sequence: TGTGCCAGTAGTATAGAGGCGTCTGCGGGTATGAACACTGAAGCTTTCTTT. It encodes CASSIEASAGMNTEAFF. The whole variable domain, remainder taken from reference TRBV19 and TRBJ1-1, is DGGITQSPKYLFRKEGQNVTLSCEQNLNHDAMYWYRQDPGQGLRLIYYSQIVNDFQKGDIAEGYSVSREKKESFPLTVTSAQKNPTAFYLCASSIEASAGMNTEAFFGQGTRLTVV.